This section outlines one T cell receptor beta chain sequence together with its context. This specimen belongs to a study of T cell clonotyping in hematopoietic cell transplantation. Profiling relied on immunoSEQ multiplex PCR, and the TCRdb table lists in-frame clones only, not all of them. Seen here are 11,000 to 15,000 clones, approximately 95% observed once, and the top ten hold approximately 4.5%. V lost 1 base to trimming and J lost 4 bases, with 13 bases between them. The CDR3 loop spans 15 amino acids. The germline V gene has CDR1 SGHAT and CDR2 FQNNGV. The sequence came from a male patient aged 60 to 75 who had an allogeneic stem cell transplant from an unrelated donor, so the T cells may come from the graft donor. Some clones in this sample may be carry-over from other donors' samples. The sample consisted of PBMCs, taken 30 days after allogeneic stem cell transplant. The J gene is TRBJ2-5, the V gene TRBV11-2; D is unresolved. CDR3 in DNA: TGTGCCAGCAGCTTAGCGTTTCTACATAGAGAGACCCAGTACTTC. Translation gives CASSLAFLHRETQYF. Complete variable domain (other parts from reference TRBV11-2 and TRBJ2-5): EAGVAQSPRYKIIEKRQSVAFWCNPISGHATLYWYQQILGQGPKLLIQFQNNGVVDDSQLPKDRFSAERLKGVDSTLKIQPAKLEDSAVYLCASSLAFLHRETQYFGPGTRLLVL.